The 25 T cell receptor beta chains given below trace back to one sample, sequenced in a study of OX40 agonist ivuxolimab in advanced cancers. Measured with immunoSEQ multiplex PCR; TCRdb has only the in-frame clones, and not every one. The repertoire holds about 65,000 clones, with around 90% as singletons. Sequenced here: CD4+ or CD8+ T cells sorted from blood, sampled in a trial of the OX40 agonist ivuxolimab. The receptors originated from an adult with an advanced solid tumor such as melanoma, head and neck, liver or kidney cancer.

V gene TRBV14 combines with J gene TRBJ1-1, with D possibly TRBD1 on 6 matching bases. The germline V gene encodes CDR1 SGHDN and CDR2 FVKESK. V lost 2 bases and J lost 4, with 8 bases in between. CDR3 length equals 13 residues. The CDR3 sequence is CASSQRGSTEAFF. CDR3 DNA: TGTGCCAGCAGCCAAAGGGGGTCCACTGAAGCTTTCTTT.

This clone came up once. This sequence joins TRBV19 and TRBJ2-7; 7 nucleotides agree with TRBD1. The length of the CDR3 is 15 residues. The V gene end was trimmed by 5 bases and the J gene end by 3 bases; junction bases not matched to a gene: 10. Per germline, CDR1 LNHDA and CDR2 SQIVND (reference sequence). CDR3 nucleotides: TGTGCCAGTAGTCCGCGGACAGGCAACATCTACGAGCAGTACTTC. Residues: CASSPRTGNIYEQYF.

The chain employs TRBV5-1 and TRBJ2-2, with a weak D call TRBD2 (6 bases). The CDR3 covers 17 residues. V was trimmed by 0 bases and J by 6 bases, leaving 18 bases between them. Germline CDR1 is SGHRS and CDR2 is YFSETQ. In DNA form, the CDR3 reads TGCGCCAGCAGCTTGGTTGCGGGAAGTGACGGAGCCGGGGAGCTGTTTTTT. Amino acid sequence: CASSLVAGSDGAGELFF.

The rearrangement joins TRBV2 to TRBJ2-3; tentative D call: TRBD2 (6 bases). The CDR3 consists of 13 residues. The germline gives CDR1 SNHLY, CDR2 FYNNEI. V dropped 8 bases and J dropped 6 bases, with 15 bases sitting between them. The CDR3 is CASRPGELDTQYF. For the CDR3, the DNA is TGTGCCAGCCGTCCGGGGGAATTGGATACGCAGTATTTT.

The CDR3 loop is CASSESMGGRGEKLFF. CDR3 sequence (DNA): TGTGCCAGCAGTGAATCAATGGGGGGCAGGGGTGAAAAACTGTTTTTT. The chain is built from TRBV2 and TRBJ1-4; D might be TRBD1 (6 bases). The V and J ends lost 2 bases and 7 bases respectively, with 17 bases between them. Germline V gene lookup returns CDR1 SNHLY and CDR2 FYNNEI. The CDR3 is 16 amino acids. Full variable domain (rest looked up from reference TRBV2 and TRBJ1-4): EPEVTQTPSHQVTQMGQEVILRCVPISNHLYFYWYRQILGQKVEFLVSFYNNEISEKSEIFDDQFSVERPDGSNFTLKIRSTKLEDSAMYFCASSESMGGRGEKLFFGSGTQLSVL.

The V gene is TRBV7-2, the J gene TRBJ1-6; no definite D call. CDR3 length: 14 residues. Germline CDR1 SGHTA, CDR2 FQGNSA. V lost 1 base to trimming and J lost 7 bases, with 8 bases between them. The chain's CDR3 is CASSLGRNNSPLHF. The CDR3 DNA reads as TGTGCCAGCAGCTTAGGGCGGAACAATTCACCCCTCCACTTT.

V and J are TRBV11-3 and TRBJ2-1; D call uncertain. Per germline, CDR1 SGHNT and CDR2 YENEEA. The CDR3 spans 16 residues. V lost 2 bases, J lost 0 bases, and 11 bases lay in between. CDR3 region: CASSLYGDSSYNEQFF. The CDR3 DNA follows: TGTGCCAGCAGCTTATATGGGGATAGCTCCTACAATGAGCAGTTCTTC.

The chain recombines TRBV28 with TRBJ1-2; D is perhaps TRBD1 (6 bases). This CDR3 region has 15 residues. The V gene's germline CDR1 is MDHEN and CDR2 SYDVKM. The V gene lost 1 base and the J gene lost 4 bases, with 13 bases spanning the gap. CDR3 coding DNA: TGTGCCAGCAGTTTATTCGTACAGGGCGCCTATGGCTACACCTTC. It specifies CASSLFVQGAYGYTF.

V usage is TRBV29-1 and J usage is TRBJ1-1; D call uncertain. Trimming shortened V by 8 bases and J by 8 bases, and 18 bases separated the two germline ends. In germline, CDR1 is SQVTM, CDR2 ANQGSEA. The CDR3 covers 12 residues. The CDR3 here is CSLNRAEREAFF. CDR3 bases: TGCAGCCTAAACCGGGCCGAAAGGGAAGCTTTCTTT.

This clone is a singleton in its sample. The chain carries TRBV2 and TRBJ2-3; D ambiguous. Germline V gives CDR1 SNHLY, CDR2 FYNNEI. V lost 6 bases to trimming and J lost 6 bases, with 16 bases between them. CDR3 length: 14 amino acids. The DNA for the CDR3 is TGTGCCAGCAGCCAATTTGACCGGTGGGATACGCAGTATTTT. This gives the protein CASSQFDRWDTQYF.

This chain links TRBV5-1 with TRBJ2-5, with unresolved D. The last part of the DNA fits TRBJ2-7 better; the J call may be wrong. CDR1 and CDR2 (germline): SGHRS, YFSETQ. The CDR3 has 14 amino acids. The CDR3 reads CASSPMVDSLEQYF. DNA of the CDR3: TGCGCCAGCAGCCCCATGGTGGATTCCCTCGAGCAGTACTTC.

This CDR3 is CASSPSAVTSTDTQYF. Written as DNA, the CDR3 is TGCGCCAGCAGCCCATCAGCGGTCACTAGCACAGATACGCAGTATTTT. The chain links TRBV4-1 to TRBJ2-3; D might be TRBD2 (5 bases). The CDR3 length is 16 residues. Germline lookup yields CDR1 MGHRA and CDR2 YSYEKL. V lost 4 bases and J 0 bases, leaving 14 bases between the germline ends.

This chain uses TRBV28 with TRBJ1-5, with 9 nucleotides matching TRBD1. Germline-derived CDR1 and CDR2 are MDHEN and SYDVKM. The CDR3 consists of 15 residues. J was trimmed by 2 bases and V by 6 bases; bases with no gene match: 5. The CDR3 nucleotides read TGTGCCAGCAGAAACAGGGGGCGCGGCAATCAGCCCCAGCATTTT. Translation: CASRNRGRGNQPQHF. Variable domain in full (rest from reference TRBV28 and TRBJ1-5): DVKVTQSSRYLVKRTGEKVFLECVQDMDHENMFWYRQDPGLGLRLIYFSYDVKMKEKGDIPEGYSVSREKKERFSLILESASTNQTSMYLCASRNRGRGNQPQHFGDGTRLSIL.

The gene calls are TRBV29-1 and TRBJ1-4; D is unclear. Trimming took off 5 bases at V and 1 base at J, with 14 bases between the two ends. Germline lookup yields CDR1 SQVTM and CDR2 ANQGSEA. This CDR3 contains 15 residues. The chain's CDR3 is CSVLGGSGTNEKLFF. The CDR3 DNA is TGCAGCGTTCTCGGAGGGTCAGGAACTAATGAAAAACTGTTTTTT.

The chain uses TRBV30 and TRBJ1-1; D unclear. With 2 bases removed from V and 1 base from J, the gap between germline ends came to 14 bases. Germline lookup yields CDR1 GTSNPN and CDR2 SVGIG (reference sequence). The CDR3 is made up of 15 amino acids. Written as DNA, the CDR3 is TGTGCCTGGAGTCCTGGCCTCCTGTGGAACACTGAAGCTTTCTTT. This translates into CAWSPGLLWNTEAFF.

V and J are TRBV27 and TRBJ2-7; maybe TRBD2 (6 bases). The CDR3 contains 16 residues. The germline V and J ends were trimmed by 4 bases and 2 bases, with 18 bases remaining between them. Germline V gene data show CDR1 as MNHEY and CDR2 as SMNVEV (reference sequence). CDR3 protein: CASSSPLLEGTYEQYF. The CDR3 DNA reads as TGTGCCAGCAGTTCCCCCCTCCTGGAGGGTACCTACGAGCAGTACTTC.

The chain has TRBV28 and TRBJ2-7; D may be TRBD1 or TRBD2 (5 bases each). Per the germline V gene, CDR1 is MDHEN and CDR2 is SYDVKM. The ends were cut back, 5 bases at V and 3 bases at J, with 17 bases in the middle. The length of the CDR3 is 15 residues. CDR3 nucleotides: TGTGCCAGCAGTGGTGCTAGGGACCTAGTCTACGAGCAGTACTTC. This gives the protein CASSGARDLVYEQYF.

The chain combines TRBV7-9 with TRBJ2-7, with 10 bases identical to TRBD2. Germline CDR1 is SEHNR and CDR2 is FQNEAQ (reference sequence). J gave up 3 bases and V 5 bases, and 10 bases lay outside the gene matches. This CDR3 region has 16 residues. The CDR3 nucleotides are TGTGCCAGCAGCGGCTGGACTAGCGGAGCGAGCTACGAGCAGTACTTC. Translated, it gives CASSGWTSGASYEQYF.

CDR3 sequence: CSVEIGRNYEQYF. DNA of the CDR3: TGCAGCGTTGAAATCGGGAGGAACTACGAGCAGTACTTC. The rearrangement joins TRBV29-1 to TRBJ2-7; 7 bases are a match to TRBD2. Germline V gene data show CDR1 as SQVTM and CDR2 as ANQGSEA. Trimming removed 2 bases from V and 3 bases from J; junction bases left unmatched: 4. This CDR3 has 13 residues.

V is TRBV4-1 and J is TRBJ2-5, with 8 bases matching TRBD1. The germline V gene encodes CDR1 MGHRA and CDR2 YSYEKL. The J segment lost 5 bases and the V segment lost 6 bases, leaving 5 bases of the junction unmatched. The CDR3 consists of 13 residues. The CDR3 region is CASSPRTGETQYF. The CDR3 coding sequence is TGCGCCAGCAGTCCGAGGACAGGGGAGACCCAGTACTTC.

The V gene is TRBV5-4, the J gene TRBJ2-5, with D perhaps matching TRBD1 (6 bases). CDR3 length: 14 amino acids. The germline V and J ends were trimmed by 2 bases and 2 bases, with 10 bases remaining between them. The germline V gene encodes CDR1 SGHNT and CDR2 YYREEE (reference sequence). The CDR3 reads CASSLQGSQETQYF. The CDR3 DNA reads as TGTGCCAGCAGCTTACAGGGTTCGCAAGAGACCCAGTACTTC.

In its sample, this clone was seen a few times. The chain employs TRBV4-2 and TRBJ2-3; D gene uncertain. V gave up 1 base and J gave up 6 bases, with 11 bases separating them. Germline CDR1 and CDR2: LGHNA and YNFKEQ. This CDR3 contains 14 residues. CDR3: CASSQAPLGDTQYF. For the CDR3, the DNA is TGTGCCAGCAGCCAAGCACCCCTCGGGGATACGCAGTATTTT.

V gene TRBV18 combines with J gene TRBJ1-2, with D uncertain. Trimming took off 6 bases at V and 2 bases at J, with 10 bases between the two ends. The CDR3 runs 13 residues. Germline values: CDR1 KGHSH, CDR2 LQKENI. CDR3 sequence reads: CASSPTTNYGYTF. CDR3 DNA: TGTGCCAGCTCTCCAACAACAAACTATGGCTACACCTTC.

This clone was picked up one time. V is TRBV7-8 and J is TRBJ2-5; no clear D gene. V lost 5 bases, J lost 3 bases, and 10 bases lay in between. The CDR3 covers 13 residues. In germline, CDR1 is SGHVS, CDR2 FQNEAQ. CDR3 amino acids: CASSLWTEETQYF. The CDR3 DNA reads TGTGCCAGCAGCCTTTGGACGGAAGAGACCCAGTACTTC.

The CDR3 spells CASSLGKGPPETQYF. The CDR3 bases are TGTGCCAGCAGCTTAGGGAAGGGGCCCCCCGAGACCCAGTACTTC. The chain uses TRBV5-8 and TRBJ2-5; D might be TRBD1 (5 bases). V dropped 2 bases and J dropped 5 bases, with 16 bases sitting between them. CDR1 and CDR2 from the germline V gene are SGHTS and YDEGEE. The CDR3 runs 15 residues. The full variable domain, with the rest looked up from reference TRBV5-8 and TRBJ2-5, is EAGVTQSPTHLIKTRGQQATLRCSPISGHTSVYWYQQALGLGLQFLLWYDEGEERNRGNFPPRFSGRQFPNYSSELNVNALELEDSALYLCASSLGKGPPETQYFGPGTRLLVL.